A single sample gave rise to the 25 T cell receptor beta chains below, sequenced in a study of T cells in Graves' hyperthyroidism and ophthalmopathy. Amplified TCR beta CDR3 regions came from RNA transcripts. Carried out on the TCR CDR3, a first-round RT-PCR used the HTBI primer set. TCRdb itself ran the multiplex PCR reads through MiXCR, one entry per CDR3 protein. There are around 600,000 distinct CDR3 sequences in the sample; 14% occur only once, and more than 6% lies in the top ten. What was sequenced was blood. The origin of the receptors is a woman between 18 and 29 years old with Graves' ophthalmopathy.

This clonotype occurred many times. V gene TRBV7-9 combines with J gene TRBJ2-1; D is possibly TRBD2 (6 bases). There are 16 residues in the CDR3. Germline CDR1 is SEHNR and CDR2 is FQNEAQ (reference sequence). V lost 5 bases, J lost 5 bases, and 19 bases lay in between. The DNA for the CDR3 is TGTGCCAGCAGCCCCCTGACCCACCCGGGAGACAATGAGCAGTTCTTC. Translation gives CASSPLTHPGDNEQFF.

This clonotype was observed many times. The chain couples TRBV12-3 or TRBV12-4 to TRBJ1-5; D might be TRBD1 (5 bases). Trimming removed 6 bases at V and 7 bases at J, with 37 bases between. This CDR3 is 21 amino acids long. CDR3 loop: CASRLGSGIATYGLPAQPQHF. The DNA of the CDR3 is TGTGCCAGCAGGTTGGGGTCAGGGATTGCTACTTACGGGCTCCCAGCACAGCCCCAGCATTTT.

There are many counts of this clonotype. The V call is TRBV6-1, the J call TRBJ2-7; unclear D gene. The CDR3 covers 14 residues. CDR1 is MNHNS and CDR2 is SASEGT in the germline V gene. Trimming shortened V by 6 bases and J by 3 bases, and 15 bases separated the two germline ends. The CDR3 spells CASRAGDLYYEQYF. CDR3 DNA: TGTGCCAGCAGGGCCGGTGACCTCTACTACGAGCAGTACTTC.

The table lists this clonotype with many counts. The CDR3 sequence is CSARDGLRPRLAGGNNYEQYF. The CDR3 nucleotides are TGCAGTGCTAGAGATGGACTACGACCGCGACTAGCGGGAGGGAATAACTACGAGCAGTACTTC. The chain joins TRBV20-1 to TRBJ2-7; 14 nucleotides align to TRBD2. Unmatched junction bases numbered 19, after V lost 0 bases and J lost 3 bases. The CDR3 has 21 residues. Germline lookup yields CDR1 DFQATT and CDR2 SNEGSKA (reference sequence).

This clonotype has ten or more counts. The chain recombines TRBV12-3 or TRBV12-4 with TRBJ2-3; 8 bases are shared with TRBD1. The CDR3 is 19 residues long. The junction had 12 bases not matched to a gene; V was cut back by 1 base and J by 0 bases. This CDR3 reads CASSLVPSGTGRSTDTQYF. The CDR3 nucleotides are TGTGCCAGCAGTTTAGTACCATCTGGGACAGGACGGAGCACAGATACGCAGTATTTT.

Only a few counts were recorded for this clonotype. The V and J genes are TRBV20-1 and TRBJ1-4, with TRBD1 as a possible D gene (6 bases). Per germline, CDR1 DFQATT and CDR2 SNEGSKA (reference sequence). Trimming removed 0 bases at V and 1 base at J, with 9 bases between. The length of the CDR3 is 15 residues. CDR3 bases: TGCAGTGCTAGAGAACTGACAGGAACTAATGAAAAACTGTTTTTT. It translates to CSARELTGTNEKLFF.

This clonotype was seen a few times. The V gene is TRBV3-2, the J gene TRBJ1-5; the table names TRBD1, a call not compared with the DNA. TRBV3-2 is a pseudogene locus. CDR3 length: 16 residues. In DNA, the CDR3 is TGTGCCAGCAGCCAAGGGGGGGCCGAGAGCAATCAGCCCCAGCATTTT. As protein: CASSQGGAESNQPQHF.

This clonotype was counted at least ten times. CDR3 sequence: CASSLGVDNEQFF. DNA for the CDR3: TGTGCCAGCAGCCTAGGGGTAGACAATGAGCAGTTCTTC. This chain uses TRBV7-6 with TRBJ2-1; a weak D match, TRBD1 (5 bases). The CDR3 has 13 amino acids. Germline V CDR1 and CDR2: SGHVS, FNYEAQ. Trimming shortened V by 5 bases and J by 5 bases, and 10 bases separated the two germline ends. Supplemented by reference TRBV7-6 and TRBJ2-1, the full variable domain reads GAGVSQSPRYKVTKRGQDVALRCDPISGHVSLYWYRQALGQGPEFLTYFNYEAQQDKSGLPNDRFSAERPEGSISTLTIQRTEQRDSAMYRCASSLGVDNEQFFGPGTRLTVL.

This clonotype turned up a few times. The CDR3 sequence is CSASAGGPREQFF. As DNA, the CDR3 is TGCAGTGCTAGTGCGGGAGGGCCGAGGGAGCAGTTCTTC. The genes are TRBV20-1 and TRBJ2-1, with 9 bases identical to TRBD2. V lost 3 bases and J lost 10; bases outside the gene matches: 7. The CDR3 consists of 13 residues. Germline V CDR1 and CDR2: DFQATT, SNEGSKA (reference sequence).

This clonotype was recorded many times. The CDR3 nucleotides are TGTGCCTGGAGTTTAACAGGTCGAATTTCTGGCTACACCTTC. Translated: CAWSLTGRISGYTF. The V and J genes are TRBV30 and TRBJ1-2, with a tentative D call TRBD1 (5 bases). The V gene's germline CDR1 is GTSNPN and CDR2 SVGIG (reference sequence). V was cut by 2 bases and J by 7 bases, with 17 bases left in between. The length of the CDR3 is 14 residues. The full variable domain, its missing parts supplied by reference TRBV30 and TRBJ1-2, is SQTIHQWPATLVQPVGSPLSLECTVEGTSNPNLYWYRQAAGRGLQLLFYSVGIGQISSEVPQNLSASRPQDRQFILSSKKLLLSDSGFYLCAWSLTGRISGYTFGSGTRLTVV.

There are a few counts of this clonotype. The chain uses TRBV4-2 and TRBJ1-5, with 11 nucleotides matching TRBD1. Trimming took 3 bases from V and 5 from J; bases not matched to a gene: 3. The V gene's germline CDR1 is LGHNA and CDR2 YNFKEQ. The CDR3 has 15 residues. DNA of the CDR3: TGTGCCAGCAGCCAGGACAGGGGGCGCGATCAGCCCCAGCATTTT. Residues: CASSQDRGRDQPQHF.

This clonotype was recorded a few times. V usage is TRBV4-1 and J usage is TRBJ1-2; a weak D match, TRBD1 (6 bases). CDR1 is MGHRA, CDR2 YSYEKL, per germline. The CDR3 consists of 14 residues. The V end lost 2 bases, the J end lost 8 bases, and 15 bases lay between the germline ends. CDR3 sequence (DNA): TGCGCCAGCAGCCAACCGGGACAAGCAAGAGGCTACACCTTC. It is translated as CASSQPGQARGYTF.

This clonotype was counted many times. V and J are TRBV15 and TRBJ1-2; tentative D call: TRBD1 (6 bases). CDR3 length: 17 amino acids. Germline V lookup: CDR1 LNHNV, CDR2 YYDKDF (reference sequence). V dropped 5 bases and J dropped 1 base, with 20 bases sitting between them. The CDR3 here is CATSGRTVAGHNYGYTF. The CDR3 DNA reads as TGTGCCACCAGCGGTCGGACAGTCGCCGGGCATAACTATGGCTACACCTTC.

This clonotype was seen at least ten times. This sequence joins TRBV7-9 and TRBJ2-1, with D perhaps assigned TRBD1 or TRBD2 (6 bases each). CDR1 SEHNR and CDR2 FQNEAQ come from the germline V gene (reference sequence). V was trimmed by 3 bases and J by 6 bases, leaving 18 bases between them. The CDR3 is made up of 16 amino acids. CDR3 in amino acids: CASSFRGPELGNEQFF. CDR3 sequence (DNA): TGTGCCAGCAGCTTCCGGGGGCCTGAGCTGGGCAATGAGCAGTTCTTC. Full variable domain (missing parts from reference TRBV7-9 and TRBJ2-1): DTGVSQNPRHKITKRGQNVTFRCDPISEHNRLYWYRQTLGQGPEFLTYFQNEAQLEKSRLLSDRFSAERPKGSFSTLEIQRTEQGDSAMYLCASSFRGPELGNEQFFGPGTRLTVL.

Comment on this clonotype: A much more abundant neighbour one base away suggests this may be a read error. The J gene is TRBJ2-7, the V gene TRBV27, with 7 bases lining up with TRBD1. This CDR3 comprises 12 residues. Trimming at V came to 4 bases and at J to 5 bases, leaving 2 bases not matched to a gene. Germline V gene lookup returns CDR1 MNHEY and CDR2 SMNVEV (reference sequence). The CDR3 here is CASSSTGDEQYF. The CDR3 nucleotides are TGTGCCAGCAGTTCAACAGGGGACGAGCAGTACTTC.

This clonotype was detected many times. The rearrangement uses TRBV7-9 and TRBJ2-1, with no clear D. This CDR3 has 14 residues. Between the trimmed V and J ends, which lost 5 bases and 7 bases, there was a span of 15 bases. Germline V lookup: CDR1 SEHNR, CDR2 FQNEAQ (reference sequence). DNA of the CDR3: TGTGCCAGCAGCCCGGGTTATCAGCGTAATGAGCAGTTCTTC. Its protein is CASSPGYQRNEQFF.

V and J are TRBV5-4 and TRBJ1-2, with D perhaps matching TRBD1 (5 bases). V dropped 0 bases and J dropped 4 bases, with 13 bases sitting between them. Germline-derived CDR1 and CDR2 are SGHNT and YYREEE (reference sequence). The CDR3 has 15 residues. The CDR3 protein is CASSLEVVGTYGYTF. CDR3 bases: TGTGCCAGCAGCTTGGAGGTGGTAGGGACCTATGGCTACACCTTC.

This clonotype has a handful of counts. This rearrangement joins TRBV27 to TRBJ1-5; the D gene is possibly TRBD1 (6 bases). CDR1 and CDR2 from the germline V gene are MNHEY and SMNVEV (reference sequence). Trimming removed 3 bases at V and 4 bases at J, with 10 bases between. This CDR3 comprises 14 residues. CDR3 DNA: TGTGCCAGCAGTTTCGGGGGGCTAAATCAGCCCCAGCATTTT. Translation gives CASSFGGLNQPQHF.

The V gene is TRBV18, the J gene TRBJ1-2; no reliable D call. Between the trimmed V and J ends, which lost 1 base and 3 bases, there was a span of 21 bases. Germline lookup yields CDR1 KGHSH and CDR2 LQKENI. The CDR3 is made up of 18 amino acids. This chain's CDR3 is CASSPQSGPGGPYYGYTF. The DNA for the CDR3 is TGTGCCAGCTCACCACAGAGTGGGCCAGGAGGGCCCTACTATGGCTACACCTTC.

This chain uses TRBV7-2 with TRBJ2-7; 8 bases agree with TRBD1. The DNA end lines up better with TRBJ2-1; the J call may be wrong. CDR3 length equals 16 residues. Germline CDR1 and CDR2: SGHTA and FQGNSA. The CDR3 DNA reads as TGTGCCAGCAGCTTCGTCCAGGGGGCACGCCATTACGAGCAGTTCTTC. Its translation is CASSFVQGARHYEQFF.

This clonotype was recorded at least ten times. The CDR3 DNA is TGTGCCAGCAGCTTGGGAGCGGAGTATGGCTACACCTTC. As protein: CASSLGAEYGYTF. This chain joins TRBV7-2 and TRBJ1-2; no definite D call. CDR3 length equals 13 residues. CDR1 SGHTA and CDR2 FQGNSA come from the germline V gene. With 3 bases removed from V and 5 bases from J, the gap between germline ends came to 10 bases.

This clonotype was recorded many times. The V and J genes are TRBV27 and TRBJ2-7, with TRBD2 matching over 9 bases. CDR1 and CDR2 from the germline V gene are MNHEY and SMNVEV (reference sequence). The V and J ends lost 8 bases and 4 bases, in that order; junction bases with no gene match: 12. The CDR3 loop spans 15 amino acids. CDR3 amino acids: CASHKAGGPVYEQYF. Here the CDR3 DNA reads TGTGCCAGCCACAAGGCGGGAGGGCCTGTATACGAGCAGTACTTC.

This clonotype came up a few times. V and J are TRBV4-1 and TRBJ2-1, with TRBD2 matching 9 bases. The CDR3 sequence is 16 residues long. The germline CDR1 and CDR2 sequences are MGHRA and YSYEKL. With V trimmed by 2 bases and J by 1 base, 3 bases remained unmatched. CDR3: CASSQLAGESYNEQFF. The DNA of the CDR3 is TGCGCCAGCAGCCAATTAGCGGGAGAGTCCTACAATGAGCAGTTCTTC.

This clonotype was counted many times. CDR3 region: CASTSGGGLYEQYF. DNA of the CDR3: TGTGCCAGCACCTCAGGGGGGGGTTTGTACGAGCAGTACTTC. This sequence joins TRBV27 and TRBJ2-7, with D tentatively TRBD1 or TRBD2 (7 bases each). In germline, CDR1 is MNHEY, CDR2 SMNVEV (reference sequence). The V and J ends lost 7 bases and 4 bases respectively, with 17 bases between them. CDR3 length equals 14 residues.

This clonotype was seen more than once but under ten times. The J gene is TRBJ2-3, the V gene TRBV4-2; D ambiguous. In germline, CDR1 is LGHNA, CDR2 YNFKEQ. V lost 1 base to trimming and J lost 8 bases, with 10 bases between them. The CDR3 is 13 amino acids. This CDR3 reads CASSQGTPVTQYF. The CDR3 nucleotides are TGTGCCAGCAGCCAAGGAACACCGGTTACGCAGTATTTT.